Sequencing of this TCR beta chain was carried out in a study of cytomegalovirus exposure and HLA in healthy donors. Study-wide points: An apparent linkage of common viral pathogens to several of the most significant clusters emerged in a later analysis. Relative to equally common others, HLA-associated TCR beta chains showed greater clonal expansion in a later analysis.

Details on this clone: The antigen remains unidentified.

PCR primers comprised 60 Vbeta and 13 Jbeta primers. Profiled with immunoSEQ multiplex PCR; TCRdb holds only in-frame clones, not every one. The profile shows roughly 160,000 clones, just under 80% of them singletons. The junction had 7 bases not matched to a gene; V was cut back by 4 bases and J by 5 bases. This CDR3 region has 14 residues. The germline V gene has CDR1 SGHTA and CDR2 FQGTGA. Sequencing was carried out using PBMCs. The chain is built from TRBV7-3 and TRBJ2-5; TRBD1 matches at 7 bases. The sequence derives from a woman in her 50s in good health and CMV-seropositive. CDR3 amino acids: CASSSSGGRETQYF. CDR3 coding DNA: TGTGCCAGCAGCTCCTCAGGGGGTAGGGAGACCCAGTACTTC. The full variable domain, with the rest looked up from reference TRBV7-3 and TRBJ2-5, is GAGVSQTPSNKVTEKGKYVELRCDPISGHTALYWYRQSLGQGPEFLIYFQGTGAADDSGLPNDRFFAVRPEGSVSTLKIQRTERGDSAVYLCASSSSGGRETQYFGPGTRLLVL.